The sequence of this T cell receptor beta chain was determined in a study of blood T cell repertoires in COVID-19. The overall study: Sample material is recorded as cDNA or gDNA derived from T cells, B-cell-depleted T cells, or PBMCs.

Original analysis: Amplification of reference gene primers provided the estimated nucleated cell counts. Repertoires were generated with immunoSEQ multiplex PCR, while TCRdb's copy carries only in-frame clones and drops some. V and J calls and clone size come straight from that table; D and trimming were deduced from the DNA. The repertoire consists of more than 140,000 clones, with approximately 80% occurring once and the leading ten covering 1.6%. Germline V gene data show CDR1 as LGHDT and CDR2 as YNNKEL (reference sequence). Deletions cut 0 bases from V and 0 bases from J, with 8 bases between. The length of the CDR3 is 15 residues.

Sequencing used peripheral blood. The sequence came from a human donor in a cohort sampled during active COVID-19. The V call is TRBV3-1 (or the pseudogene TRBV3-2), the J call TRBJ2-5; D remains unclear. Here the CDR3 reads CASSQETPYQETQYF. In DNA form, the CDR3 reads TGTGCCAGCAGCCAAGAGACACCGTACCAAGAGACCCAGTACTTC.